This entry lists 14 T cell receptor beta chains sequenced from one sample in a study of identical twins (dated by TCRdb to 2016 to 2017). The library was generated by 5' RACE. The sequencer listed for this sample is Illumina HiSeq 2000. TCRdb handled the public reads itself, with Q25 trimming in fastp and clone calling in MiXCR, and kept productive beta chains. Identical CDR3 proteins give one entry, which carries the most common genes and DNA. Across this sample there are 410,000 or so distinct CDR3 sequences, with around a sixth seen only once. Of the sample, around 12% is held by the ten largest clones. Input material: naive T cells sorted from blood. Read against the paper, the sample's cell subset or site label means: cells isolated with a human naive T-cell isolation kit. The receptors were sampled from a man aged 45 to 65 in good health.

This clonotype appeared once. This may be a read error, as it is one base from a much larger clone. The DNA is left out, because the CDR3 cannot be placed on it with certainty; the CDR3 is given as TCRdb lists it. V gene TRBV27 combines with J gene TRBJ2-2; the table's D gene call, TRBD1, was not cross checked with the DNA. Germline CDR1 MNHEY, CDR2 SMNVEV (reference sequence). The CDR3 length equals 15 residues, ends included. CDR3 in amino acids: CASSLVGVGTGEVFF.

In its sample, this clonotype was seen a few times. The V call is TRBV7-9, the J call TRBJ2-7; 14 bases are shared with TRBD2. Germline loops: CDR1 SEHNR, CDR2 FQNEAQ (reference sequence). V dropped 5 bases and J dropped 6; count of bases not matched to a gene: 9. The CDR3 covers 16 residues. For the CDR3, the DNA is TGTGCCAGCAGCGCCCGGACTAGCGGGAGGAACGGCGAGCAGTACTTC. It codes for CASSARTSGRNGEQYF.

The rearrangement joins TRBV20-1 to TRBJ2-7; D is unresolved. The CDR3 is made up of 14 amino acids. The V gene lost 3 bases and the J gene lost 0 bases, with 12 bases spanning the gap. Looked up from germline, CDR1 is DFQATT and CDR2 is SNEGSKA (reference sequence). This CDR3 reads CSASRALSSYEQYF. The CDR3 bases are TGCAGTGCTAGCCGGGCCCTAAGCTCCTACGAGCAGTACTTC.

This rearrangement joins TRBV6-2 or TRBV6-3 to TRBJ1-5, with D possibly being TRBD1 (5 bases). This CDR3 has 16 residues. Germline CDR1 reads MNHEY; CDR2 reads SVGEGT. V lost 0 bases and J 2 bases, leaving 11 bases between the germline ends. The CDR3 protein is CASSYSMGGGNQPQHF. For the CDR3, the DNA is TGTGCCAGCAGTTACTCGATGGGGGGGGGCAATCAGCCCCAGCATTTT.

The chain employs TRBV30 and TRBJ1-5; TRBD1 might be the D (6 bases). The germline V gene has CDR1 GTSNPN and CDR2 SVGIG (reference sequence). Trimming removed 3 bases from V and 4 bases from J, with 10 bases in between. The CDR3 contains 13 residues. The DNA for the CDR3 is TGTGCCTGGAGCCCCGACAGGAATCAGCCCCAGCATTTT. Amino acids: CAWSPDRNQPQHF. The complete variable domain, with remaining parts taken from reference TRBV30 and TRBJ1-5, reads SQTIHQWPATLVQPVGSPLSLECTVEGTSNPNLYWYRQAAGRGLQLLFYSVGIGQISSEVPQNLSASRPQDRQFILSSKKLLLSDSGFYLCAWSPDRNQPQHFGDGTRLSIL.

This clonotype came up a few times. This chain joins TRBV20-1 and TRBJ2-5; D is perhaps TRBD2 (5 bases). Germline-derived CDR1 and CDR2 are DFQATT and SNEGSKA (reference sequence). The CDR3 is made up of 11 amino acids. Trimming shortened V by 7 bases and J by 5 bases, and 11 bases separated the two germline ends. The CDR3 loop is CSVVRGETQYF. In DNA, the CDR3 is TGCAGTGTTGTACGAGGGGAGACCCAGTACTTC.

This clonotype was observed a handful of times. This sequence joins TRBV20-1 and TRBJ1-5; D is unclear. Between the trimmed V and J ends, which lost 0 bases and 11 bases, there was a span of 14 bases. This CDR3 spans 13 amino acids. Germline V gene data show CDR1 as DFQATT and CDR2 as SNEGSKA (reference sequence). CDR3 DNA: TGCAGTGCTAGAGATCTCGGCCTCCCGGCCCAGCATTTT. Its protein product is CSARDLGLPAQHF.

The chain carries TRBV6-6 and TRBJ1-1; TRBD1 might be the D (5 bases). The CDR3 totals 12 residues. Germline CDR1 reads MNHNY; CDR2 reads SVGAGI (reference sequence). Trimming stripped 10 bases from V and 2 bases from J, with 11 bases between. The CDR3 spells CATTGGNTEAFF. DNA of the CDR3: TGTGCCACTACGGGGGGAAACACTGAAGCTTTCTTT.

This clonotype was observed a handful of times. CDR3 DNA: TGTGCCAGCAGCCGCCGGGACAGGGTGACAGATACGCAGTATTTT. Protein product: CASSRRDRVTDTQYF. The J gene is TRBJ2-3, the V gene TRBV5-6, with 9 bases that match TRBD1. Germline V lookup: CDR1 SGHDT, CDR2 YYEEEE. The junction had 6 bases not matched to a gene; V was cut back by 4 bases and J by 3 bases. This CDR3 region has 15 residues.

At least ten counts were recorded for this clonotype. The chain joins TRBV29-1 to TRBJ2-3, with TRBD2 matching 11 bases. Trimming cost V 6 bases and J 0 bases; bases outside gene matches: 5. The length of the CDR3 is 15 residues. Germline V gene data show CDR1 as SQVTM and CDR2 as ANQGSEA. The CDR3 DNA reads TGCAGCGTGCGAACTAGCGGGGGTAGCACAGATACGCAGTATTTT. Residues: CSVRTSGGSTDTQYF.

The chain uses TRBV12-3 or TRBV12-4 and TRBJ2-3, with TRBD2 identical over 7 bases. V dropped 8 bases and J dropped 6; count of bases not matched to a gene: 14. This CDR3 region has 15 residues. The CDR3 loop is CASSGEGLHTDTQYF. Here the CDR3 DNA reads TGTGCCAGCTCGGGGGAGGGCCTCCACACGGATACGCAGTATTTT.

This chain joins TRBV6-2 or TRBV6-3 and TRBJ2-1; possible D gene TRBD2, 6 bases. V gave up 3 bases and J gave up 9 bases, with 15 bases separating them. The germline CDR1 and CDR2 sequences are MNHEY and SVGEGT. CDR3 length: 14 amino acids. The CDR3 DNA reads TGTGCCAGCAGTTATGAGCCGGGGCGGGGTGAGCAGTTCTTC. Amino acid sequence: CASSYEPGRGEQFF.

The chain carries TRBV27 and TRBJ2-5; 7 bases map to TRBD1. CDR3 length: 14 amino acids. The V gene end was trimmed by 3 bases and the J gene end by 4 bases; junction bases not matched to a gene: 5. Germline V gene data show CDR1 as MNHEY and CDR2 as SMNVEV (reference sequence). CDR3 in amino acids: CASSFLGTAETQYF. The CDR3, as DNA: TGTGCCAGCAGTTTTCTGGGGACAGCAGAGACCCAGTACTTC.

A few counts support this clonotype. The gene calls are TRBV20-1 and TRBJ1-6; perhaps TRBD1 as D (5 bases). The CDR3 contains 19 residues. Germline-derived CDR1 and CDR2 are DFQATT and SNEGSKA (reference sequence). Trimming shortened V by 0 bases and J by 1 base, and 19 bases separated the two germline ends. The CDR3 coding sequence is TGCAGTGCTAGAGACCCCGTGGCAGGGATAAAGTCCTATAATTCACCCCTCCACTTT. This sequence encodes CSARDPVAGIKSYNSPLHF.